Listed below are T cell receptor beta chains from one sample, sequenced in a study of shared clonotypes between healthy human individuals. Using immunoSEQ multiplex PCR, the repertoire was profiled, and TCRdb retains in-frame clones only, with some absent. The data contain roughly 1,500,000 clones, 98% of them singletons. The sequenced sample was naive CD4+ T cells sorted from blood. The receptors stem from a man between 25 and 39 years old in good health. Each CDR3 is given with its conserved first and last residue. Fields, in order: D gene, V gene, clone size, J gene, CDR3 DNA, CDR3 protein. A D gene is named only where the DNA matches it firmly. Clone size is shown for a subset of rows, as once, few, many or a class of expanded clone.

d_call: TRBD1; v_call: TRBV7-2; clone_size: once; j_call: TRBJ1-2; cdr3_nt: TGTGCCAGCAGCCGTCTACCGGGACAGGGGGGCCCTAACTATGGCTACACCTTC; cdr3_aa: CASSRLPGQGGPNYGYTF
d_call: NA; v_call: TRBV7-9; clone_size: NA; j_call: TRBJ2-1; cdr3_nt: TGTGCCAGCAGGCATGGGGTCTTGGGATCCTACAATGAGCAGTTCTTC; cdr3_aa: CASRHGVLGSYNEQFF
d_call: NA; v_call: TRBV29-1; clone_size: NA; j_call: TRBJ2-3; cdr3_nt: TGCAGCGTTGCAGATGGGGCTTCCCACACAGATACGCAGTATTTT; cdr3_aa: CSVADGASHTDTQYF
d_call: NA; v_call: TRBV5-4; clone_size: NA; j_call: TRBJ1-5; cdr3_nt: TGTGCCAGCAGCTTGGGTGGGGGGGGATCGGATCAGCCCCAGCATTTT; cdr3_aa: CASSLGGGGSDQPQHF
d_call: TRBD2; v_call: TRBV14; clone_size: NA; j_call: TRBJ2-1; cdr3_nt: TGTGCCAGCAGCCTAGATAGCGGGAGGGCCGGTAATGAGCAGTTCTTC; cdr3_aa: CASSLDSGRAGNEQFF
d_call: NA; v_call: TRBV7-9; clone_size: NA; j_call: TRBJ2-7; cdr3_nt: TGTGCCAGCAGCTTAGCGGGGGGAGGCGAGCAGTACTTC; cdr3_aa: CASSLAGGGEQYF
d_call: NA; v_call: TRBV28; clone_size: NA; j_call: TRBJ1-1; cdr3_nt: TGTGCCAGCAACAGCTTTGGACGCGCTGAAGCTTTCTTT; cdr3_aa: CASNSFGRAEAFF
d_call: TRBD2; v_call: TRBV5-1; clone_size: NA; j_call: TRBJ2-3; cdr3_nt: TGCGCCAGCAGCTTGGCCCGCGGGAGGGGGACAGATACGCAGTATTTT; cdr3_aa: CASSLARGRGTDTQYF
d_call: NA; v_call: TRBV7-9; clone_size: NA; j_call: TRBJ2-1; cdr3_nt: TGTGCCAGCAGCTGGGGACCTATGAGCTCCTACAATGAGCAGTTCTTC; cdr3_aa: CASSWGPMSSYNEQFF
d_call: NA; v_call: TRBV4-2; clone_size: NA; j_call: TRBJ1-2; cdr3_nt: TGTGCCAGCAGCCACAGGCCGGGGGACTATGGCTACACCTTC; cdr3_aa: CASSHRPGDYGYTF
d_call: TRBD1; v_call: TRBV19; clone_size: NA; j_call: TRBJ2-6; cdr3_nt: TGTGCCAGTAGTCCCAGGACAGGGACGGGGGCCAACGTCCTGACTTTC; cdr3_aa: CASSPRTGTGANVLTF
d_call: NA; v_call: TRBV11-2; clone_size: once; j_call: TRBJ2-5; cdr3_nt: TGTGCCAGCAGCTTAGACATCTGGGAGACCCAGTACTTC; cdr3_aa: CASSLDIWETQYF
d_call: NA; v_call: TRBV11-2; clone_size: once; j_call: TRBJ2-7; cdr3_nt: TGTGCCAGCAGCTTAGTCGACAGCTCCTACGAGCAGTACTTC; cdr3_aa: CASSLVDSSYEQYF
d_call: NA; v_call: TRBV20-1; clone_size: NA; j_call: TRBJ1-2; cdr3_nt: TGCAGTGCTAGAGCAAGGAGGGGCTACACCTTC; cdr3_aa: CSARARRGYTF
d_call: TRBD2; v_call: TRBV4-1; clone_size: NA; j_call: TRBJ2-5; cdr3_nt: TGCGCCAGCAGCCGCTTAGCGGGAGAACGAGAGACCCAGTACTTC; cdr3_aa: CASSRLAGERETQYF
d_call: TRBD1; v_call: TRBV5-1; clone_size: NA; j_call: TRBJ2-6; cdr3_nt: TGCGCCAGCAGCCCCGGGACAGGGGTTTTCTCAGCCTGGGCCAACGTCCTGACTTTC; cdr3_aa: CASSPGTGVFSAWANVLTF
d_call: NA; v_call: TRBV4-1; clone_size: NA; j_call: TRBJ1-5; cdr3_nt: TGCGCCAGCAGCCGCCCGGGTGGCAATCAGCCCCAGCATTTT; cdr3_aa: CASSRPGGNQPQHF
d_call: NA; v_call: TRBV6-6; clone_size: NA; j_call: TRBJ1-2; cdr3_nt: TGTGCCAGCAAGACAGGAACTTATGGCTACACCTTC; cdr3_aa: CASKTGTYGYTF
d_call: NA; v_call: TRBV15; clone_size: NA; j_call: TRBJ1-4; cdr3_nt: TGTGCCACCAGCAGAGGTGGAGGGGGATCGTATGAAAAACTGTTTTTT; cdr3_aa: CATSRGGGGSYEKLFF
d_call: NA; v_call: TRBV30; clone_size: NA; j_call: TRBJ2-7; cdr3_nt: TGTGCCTGGAGGAACCCCCGGGACACCCTCTCCTACGAGCAGTACTTC; cdr3_aa: CAWRNPRDTLSYEQYF
d_call: NA; v_call: TRBV29-1; clone_size: NA; j_call: TRBJ2-3; cdr3_nt: TGCAGTACCCTAGCGCTCCGCACAGATACGCAGTATTTT; cdr3_aa: CSTLALRTDTQYF
d_call: TRBD1; v_call: TRBV4-1; clone_size: NA; j_call: TRBJ2-7; cdr3_nt: TGCGCCAGCAGCACCACTTTGGGACAGGGGATCTACGAGCAGTACTTC; cdr3_aa: CASSTTLGQGIYEQYF
d_call: NA; v_call: TRBV28; clone_size: NA; j_call: TRBJ2-7; cdr3_nt: TGTGCCAGCAGTTTTAGTGGGTTCCCCGAGCAGTACTTC; cdr3_aa: CASSFSGFPEQYF
d_call: NA; v_call: TRBV10-2; clone_size: once; j_call: TRBJ2-7; cdr3_nt: TGCGCCAGCTCCCACTTCTACGAGCAGTACTTC; cdr3_aa: CASSHFYEQYF
d_call: TRBD2; v_call: TRBV13; clone_size: once; j_call: TRBJ2-7; cdr3_nt: TGTGCCAGCAGCGCCATGACTAGCGGCGCCTACGAGCAGTACTTC; cdr3_aa: CASSAMTSGAYEQYF